This T cell receptor (beta chain) appears in the sequencing data of a study of blood T cell repertoires in COVID-19. About the research overall: From T cells, B-cell-depleted T cells, or PBMCs came the material, which was cDNA or gDNA.

This clone was counted only a few times. J lost 2 bases, V lost 0 bases, and 3 bases had no gene match. The CDR3 consists of 16 residues. CDR1 and CDR2 (germline): SGHNT, YYREEE (reference sequence). The protocol was immunoSEQ multiplex PCR, while the TCRdb copy is restricted to in-frame clones and leaves out a portion. The sample lists 91,000 or so clones, just over 90% seen once, with 3.5% to 4% in the top ten. The chain carries TRBV5-4 and TRBJ2-5, with TRBD2 matching 11 bases. Source material: peripheral blood. The TCR comes from a woman in her fifties or sixties in a cohort sampled during active COVID-19. In DNA form, the CDR3 reads TGTGCCAGCAGCTTGGACCTAGCGGGGGGACAAGAGACCCAGTACTTC. Residues: CASSLDLAGGQETQYF.